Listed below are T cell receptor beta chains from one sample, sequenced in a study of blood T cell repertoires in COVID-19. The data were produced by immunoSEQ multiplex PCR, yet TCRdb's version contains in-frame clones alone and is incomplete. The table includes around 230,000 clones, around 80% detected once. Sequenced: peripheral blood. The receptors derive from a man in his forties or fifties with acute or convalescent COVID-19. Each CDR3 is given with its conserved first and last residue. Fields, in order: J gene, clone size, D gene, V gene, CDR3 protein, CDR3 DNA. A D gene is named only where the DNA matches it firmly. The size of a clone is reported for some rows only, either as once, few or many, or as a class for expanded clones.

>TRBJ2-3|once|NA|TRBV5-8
CASSLEGREGTDTQYF
TGTGCCAGCAGCTTGGAGGGGCGAGAGGGCACAGATACGCAGTATTTT
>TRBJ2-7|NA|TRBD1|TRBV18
CASSPYQGANEQYF
TGTGCCAGCTCACCTTACCAGGGGGCTAACGAGCAGTACTTC
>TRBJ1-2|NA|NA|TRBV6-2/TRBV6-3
CASSYSARTYGYTF
TGTGCCAGCAGTTACTCGGCCCGAACCTATGGCTACACCTTC
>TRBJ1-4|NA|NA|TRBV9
CASSPPGRGLEKLFF
TGTGCCAGCAGCCCCCCCGGGAGAGGACTAGAAAAACTGTTTTTT
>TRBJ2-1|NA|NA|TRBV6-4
CASSDEVRGEQFF
TGTGCCAGCAGTGACGAGGTTAGGGGTGAGCAGTTCTTC
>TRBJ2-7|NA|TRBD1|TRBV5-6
CASRGGGETYEQYF
TGTGCCAGCAGAGGGGGCGGAGAGACCTACGAGCAGTACTTC
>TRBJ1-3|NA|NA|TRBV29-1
CSVEDLGNTIYF
TGCAGCGTTGAAGATCTTGGAAACACCATATATTTT
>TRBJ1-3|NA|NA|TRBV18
CASSPPDSAGDTIYF
TGTGCCAGCTCACCACCGGACAGCGCCGGGGACACCATATATTTT
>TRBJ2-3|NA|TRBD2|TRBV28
CASSFSGGDTDTQYF
TGTGCCAGCAGTTTCAGCGGGGGTGACACAGATACGCAGTATTTT
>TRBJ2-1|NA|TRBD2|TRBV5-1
CASSAGTSGGWEQFF
TGCGCCAGCAGCGCCGGGACTAGCGGGGGGTGGGAGCAGTTCTTC
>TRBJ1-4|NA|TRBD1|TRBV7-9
CASPLPGPGQGSEKLFF
TGTGCCAGCCCCTTACCGGGACCGGGACAGGGAAGTGAAAAACTGTTTTTT
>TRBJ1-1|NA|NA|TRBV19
CASTPLPGLADTEAFF
TGTGCCAGTACCCCGCTGCCAGGGTTGGCCGACACTGAAGCTTTCTTT
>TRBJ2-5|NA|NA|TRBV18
CASSPDTPETQYF
TGTGCCAGCTCACCAGACACCCCAGAGACCCAGTACTTC
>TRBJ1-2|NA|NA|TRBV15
CATSRSTGVGYGYTF
TGTGCCACCAGCCGATCGACGGGGGTCGGCTATGGCTACACCTTC
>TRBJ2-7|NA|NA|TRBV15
CATSEAGNEQYF
TGTGCCACCAGCGAGGCAGGGAACGAGCAGTACTTC
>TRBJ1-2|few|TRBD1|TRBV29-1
CSVGGQPYGYTF
TGCAGCGTTGGGGGACAGCCGTATGGCTACACCTTC
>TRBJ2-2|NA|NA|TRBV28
CASRVGEQTGELFF
TGTGCCAGCCGGGTCGGGGAGCAGACCGGGGAGCTGTTTTTT
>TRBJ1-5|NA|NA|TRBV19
CASSIVGKLSNQPQHF
TGTGCCAGTAGTATAGTCGGGAAACTTAGCAATCAGCCCCAGCATTTT
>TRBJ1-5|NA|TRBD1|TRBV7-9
CASSSTGVNQPQHF
TGTGCCAGCAGTTCCACAGGGGTCAATCAGCCCCAGCATTTT
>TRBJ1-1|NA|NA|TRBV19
CASSIRGWAEAFF
TGTGCCAGTAGTATTAGGGGGTGGGCTGAAGCTTTCTTT
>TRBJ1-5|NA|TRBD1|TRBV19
CASRDRRNQPQHF
TGTGCCAGTAGGGACAGGAGGAATCAGCCCCAGCATTTT
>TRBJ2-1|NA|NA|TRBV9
CASSVARSSYNEQFF
TGTGCCAGCAGCGTGGCTCGAAGCTCCTACAATGAGCAGTTCTTC
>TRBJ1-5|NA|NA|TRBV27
CASRSYSNQPQHF
TGTGCCAGCCGATCCTATAGCAATCAGCCCCAGCATTTT
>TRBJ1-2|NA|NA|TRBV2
CASSTETGLGYTF
TGTGCCAGCAGCACCGAAACAGGGCTCGGCTACACCTTC
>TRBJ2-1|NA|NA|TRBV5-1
CASSLVGDGHEQFF
TGCGCCAGCAGCTTGGTGGGAGACGGGCATGAGCAGTTCTTC
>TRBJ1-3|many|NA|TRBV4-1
CASSQAAQGWYGNTIYF
TGCGCCAGCAGCCAAGCGGCACAGGGCTGGTATGGAAACACCATATATTTT
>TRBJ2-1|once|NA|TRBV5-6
CASSQAGSSYNEQFF
TGTGCCAGCAGCCAGGCCGGGAGCTCCTACAATGAGCAGTTCTTC
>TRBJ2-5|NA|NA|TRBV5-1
CASSLGRVEETQYF
TGCGCCAGCAGCTTGGGCAGGGTGGAAGAGACCCAGTACTTC
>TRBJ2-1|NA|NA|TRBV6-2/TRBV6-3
CASSYTTDSYNEQFF
TGTGCCAGCAGTTATACAACAGACTCCTACAATGAGCAGTTCTTC
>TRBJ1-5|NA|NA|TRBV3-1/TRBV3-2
CASSRYRDQPQHF
TGTGCCAGCAGCCGCTACAGGGATCAGCCCCAGCATTTT
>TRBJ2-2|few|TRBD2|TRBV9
CASSPGLAGGTANTGELFF
TGTGCCAGCAGCCCGGGACTAGCGGGAGGGACCGCGAACACCGGGGAGCTGTTTTTT
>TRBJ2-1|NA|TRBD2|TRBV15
CATSRGFGGRANEQFF
TGTGCCACCAGCAGAGGGTTTGGCGGGAGGGCCAATGAGCAGTTCTTC
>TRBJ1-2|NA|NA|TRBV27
CASSLGTGYGYTF
TGTGCCAGCAGTTTAGGTACGGGCTATGGCTACACCTTC
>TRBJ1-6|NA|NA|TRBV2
CASSASGGVYSPLHF
TGTGCCAGCAGTGCCAGTGGGGGGGTTTACTCACCCCTCCACTTT
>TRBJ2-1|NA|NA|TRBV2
CASRDTGLDEQFF
TGTGCCAGCAGGGACACGGGCTTGGATGAGCAGTTCTTC
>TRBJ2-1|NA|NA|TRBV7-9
CASSLGTASSYNEQFF
TGTGCCAGCAGCTTAGGTACTGCGAGCTCCTACAATGAGCAGTTCTTC
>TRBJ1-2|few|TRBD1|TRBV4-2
CASSQDGQGAWGYGYTF
TGTGCCAGCAGCCAAGATGGCCAGGGGGCTTGGGGCTATGGCTACACCTTC
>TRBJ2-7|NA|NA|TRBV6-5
CASSSDSYEQYF
TGTGCCAGCAGTTCTGACTCATACGAGCAGTACTTC
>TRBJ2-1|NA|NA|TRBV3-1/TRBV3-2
CASSRLGANNEQFF
TGTGCCAGCAGCCGGCTTGGGGCAAACAATGAGCAGTTCTTC
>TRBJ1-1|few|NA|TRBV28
CASSSGGFGTEAFF
TGTGCCAGCAGTTCGGGGGGATTCGGCACTGAAGCTTTCTTT